These T cell receptor beta chains were read from a single sample in a study of metastatic and nonmetastatic thyroid tumors. TCRdb reassembled clones from the PCR reads with MiXCR. The table includes some 20,000 clones, about a quarter detected once. Sequenced: blood. The receptors were sampled from a female donor with papillary thyroid cancer or a benign thyroid nodule (not recorded which). Some clones in this sample may be carry-over from other donors' samples. The conserved cysteine and the conserved F or W are not part of the CDR3 here.

ASSEGQANSPLH	TRBV7-9	TRBJ1-6
ASSYSGQGLGGELF	TRBV6-5	TRBJ2-2
SARQDSGNTIY	TRBV20-1	TRBJ1-3
SASLLDEAVNTEAF	TRBV20-1	TRBJ1-1
SASHWQWAPYEQC	TRBV20-1	TRBJ2-7
ASSLALDSRTTFSGNTIY	TRBV11-1	TRBJ1-3
ASSLAEAPGEAF	TRBV5-1	TRBJ1-1
ASSDIRDRGYNEQF	TRBV6-1	TRBJ2-1
ASSDRDGAYEQY	TRBV5-1	TRBJ2-7
ASSLYGTGYYEQY	TRBV28	TRBJ2-7
ASSFPWGGRLNDQF	TRBV11-1	TRBJ2-1
ASSYGRQPEAF	TRBV6-2/TRBV6-3	TRBJ1-1
ASSPAQRAYGYT	TRBV28	TRBJ1-2
ASSQTGRETQY	TRBV4-3	TRBJ2-5
ASSESIAGGNQPQH	TRBV6-1	TRBJ1-5
SAYPHGGRETQY	TRBV20-1	TRBJ2-5
ASSLDHASGINEQF	TRBV11-2	TRBJ2-1